This T cell receptor beta chain was found in a study of cytomegalovirus exposure and HLA in healthy donors (dated by TCRdb to 2016 to 2017). Regarding the research as a whole: In an earlier analysis of approximately 640 of the donors, about 260 Gb of sequence data and 95 million to 130 million unique TCR beta sequences from about 179 million T cells were reported. Roughly 300 gigabases of sequencing data and tens of millions of unique TCR sequences were included in an early release covering about 620 HLA-typed donors. Of the 350 to 450 genotyped donors, about 84% fell in the genetic ancestry cluster associated with self-reported Caucasian donors. The study was designed to test whether signatures of past pathogen exposure could be identified by cataloging public T cell receptors. The study used immunosequencing to profile the T cell repertoires of some 600 subjects and linked those repertoires to cytomegalovirus serostatus. A separate validation cohort of roughly 120 different subjects was used in addition to the approximately 610-subject first cohort. To predict cytomegalovirus infection status, the study combined high-throughput TCR immunosequencing, statistical association of individual TCRs with disease status, and machine learning. A later analysis re-examined previously published TCR beta repertoires from just over 650 donors and added high-resolution HLA genotyping to investigate patterns of TCR occurrence. In the later analysis, no new phenotypic data were used to find candidate immune exposures; instead, reliance was placed on TCR beta sequences and their occurrence across donors. An earlier analysis of about 600 of the donors used high-throughput TCR beta sequencing to judge whether each TCR beta V gene segment behaved as functional or pseudogenic. Alongside the repertoire data, information on donor age, sex, ethnicity and CMV serostatus was compiled. A later genetic analysis used genome-wide SNP genotypes for 398 of the 666 donors, treating that subset as a discovery cohort. All discovery cohort repertoires had been generated on a single sequencing platform. Class I and class II HLA loci were covered by the typing at four-digit resolution. Typing coverage varied by locus: roughly 629-640 donors for A, B, C, DRB1 and DQB1; roughly 510 for DQA1; more than 600 for DPA1; roughly 450 for DPB1. Because of strong linkage in the cohort, 5 or 6 DR-DQ haplotypes were treated as single units for association and clustering. Among under 450 genotyped donors of the cohort, an average of around 240,000 unique TCR beta nucleotide sequences were sequenced per donor, roughly 20% of them non-productive.

In total, approximately 690 healthy bone marrow donors made up the cohort. Cohort members were all nominally healthy when sampled, although unrecorded immune exposures were likely present. The donor tested CMV seronegative, placing the donor among the roughly 400 seronegative members of the cohort. Every donor gave a peripheral blood sample, and the peripheral blood mononuclear cells from that sample were used for TCR beta sequencing. Genomic DNA was extracted from the blood cell samples with the Qiagen DNeasy Blood Extraction Kit. This clone was seen only a few times. Its antigen specificity is not known. The input lacks base qualities; no much larger clone sits a single base away. The library was prepared using the immunoSEQ multiplex PCR assay. The multiplex PCR relied on a mix of 60 forward primers for TCR Vbeta segments and 13 reverse primers for TCR Jbeta segments. A multiplex PCR assay on genomic DNA amplified the CDR3 region of rearranged TCR beta genes. Amplified TCR beta libraries were sequenced as 87-base-pair reads on the Illumina HiSeq System. Concerning the study's data processing: In a later analysis, tens of millions of unique TCR beta chains were counted across the approximately 640 repertoires, and roughly 11 million of these chains were shared by at least two donors. Raw reads were error-corrected and collapsed into unique sequences by a nearest-neighbor algorithm in which closely related sequences were merged to remove PCR and sequencing errors. CDR3 sequences were aligned to IMGT reference sequences to assign V, D and J gene segments. For a sequence to be retained, a match of at least six nucleotides to both a V gene segment and a J gene segment was required. A rearrangement was called productive if the CDR3 had no stop codons and remained in frame with V and J, and every other rearrangement was called non-productive. Following IMGT convention, CDR3 was defined as the stretch from the second conserved V-encoded cysteine to the conserved J-encoded phenylalanine. The earlier analysis of about 590 of the donors excluded sequences that lacked an unambiguous match to a single V gene segment. An earlier analysis of several hundred of the donors called V segments functional above 56.7% productive rearrangements and segregating when the between-donor standard deviation exceeded 5%. To diagnose cytomegalovirus status from the catalog of TCR beta chain sequences, a statistical classification framework was built. A later analysis assigned V and J genes by comparing TCR nucleotide sequences with IMGT/GENE-DB human TR gene sequences. In a later analysis, CDR3 sequences and most-parsimonious VDJ recombination scenarios were assigned using the TCRdist pipeline. In a later analysis, every TCR beta chain was defined by the combination of its CDR3 amino acid sequence and its V-gene family, and reads without a unique V-gene family were dropped. As a way to deal with suspected cross-contamination and a sequencing artifact, a later analysis dropped under 600 nucleotide sequences that were highly shared and had low generation probability. In a later analysis, a clonal expansion index for each public chain was calculated from normalized within-repertoire ranks of inferred template counts. A later analysis computed generation probabilities with a VDJ recombination model fitted to out-of-frame rearrangements, and checked the results against IGoR. A later analysis scored TCR-TCR, TCR-HLA and TCR-CMV co-occurrence with hypergeometric tests, applying a repertoire-size bias correction to TCR pairs. False discovery rates were estimated in a later analysis by permuting HLA or CMV assignments 20 times. A later analysis grouped co-occurring TCRs with DBSCAN, adding TCRdist sequence similarity when clustering within HLA-allele-positive subsets. Repertoires with fewer than 30,000 or more than 120,000 public chains, plus five repertoires with anomalous nucleotide sharing, were excluded from co-occurrence clustering. TCRdb stores this immuneACCESS table with in-frame sequences only. Part of the clones is absent; in the studies checked, under half of the shortfall reflects unresolved V genes, and no reason is known for the rest. Clonal size and the V and J genes are those of that table, whereas D and trimming came from the DNA. The sample profile shows roughly 23,000 clones; about 77% of them were found once. The ten top clones hold around 7.4% of the sample.

Trimming accounts for 10 bases at V and 6 bases at J, while the number of junction bases matched to no gene is 8. As encoded in the germline V gene, CDR1 is MDHEN while CDR2 is SYDVKM. The CDR3, cysteine through phenylalanine, is 13 amino acids long. The entry retains the CDR3 DNA only, 39 bases that are in frame from base 1. Summary of the overall study and its limitations: According to a later analysis, most CMV-associated TCR beta chains appeared to be HLA-restricted, and the HLA associations seemed to be driven largely by CMV exposure. A few of the identified cytomegalovirus-associated TCR beta chains were confirmed in vitro to be specific for cytomegalovirus antigens. The cohort was sequenced for TCR beta chains only, and without alpha or paired-chain data the features that could be detected were limited. According to a later genetic analysis, donors in an Asian-associated ancestry cluster had fewer N-insertions in productive TCRs than the roughly 660-donor mean. According to the authors, the approach could potentially be generalized to other disease states and immunological phenotypes. When HLA alleles, especially DR and DQ, strongly co-occurred, attributing TCR associations to individual alleles was difficult. A further reported finding was that TCR beta sequences accurately predicted the HLA-A and HLA-B alleles for most subjects in the first cohort. A group of highly shared sequence variants was considered likely to be a technical artifact of the sequencing pipeline. For the cohort, immune exposure information was limited to CMV serostatus. An earlier analysis of approximately 530 of the donors showed that most TCR beta V segments appeared in productive rearrangements either about 90% or about 30% of the time, which broadly matched IMGT annotations. In a later analysis, the rate of TCR association differed among HLA loci, with DRB1 alleles having the most associated TCRs and HLA-C alleles having the fewest. In a later analysis, HLA-associated TCR beta chains were found to be more clonally expanded and to have lower generation probabilities than equally common non-associated chains. At a false discovery rate of 0.05, a later analysis linked 16,951 TCR beta sequences to specific HLA alleles. In both the original and validation cohorts, the classifier was reported to diagnose cytomegalovirus status with high specificity and sensitivity. Presence/absence analyses assumed roughly uniform sequencing depth across donors, an assumption that may not hold. The 87-base-pair reads could not distinguish some IMGT-functional V segments, including TRBV6-2 and TRBV6-3, so those segments were excluded. Because HLA typing was unavailable for some donors at each locus, only the typed subset was used in association tests. In a later genetic analysis, a missense DCLRE1C variant was associated with V-gene and J-gene trimming of TCR beta chains, and the association was replicated in an independent cohort. A later analysis reported that several top co-occurrence clusters appeared linked to parvovirus B19, influenza, CMV and Epstein-Barr virus. About 17 rarely observed V segments, including chromosome 9 orphons, were excluded from the earlier analysis of several hundred of the donors because counts were too low. In the study, approximately 160 TCR beta chains were listed as associated with cytomegalovirus. Across donors, most TCR sequences were observed very rarely, whereas some public TCRs were present in many individuals. Linkage disequilibrium might explain the correlated functional status among segregating V segments, but an unknown experimental factor could not be excluded.

Rearrangement joined TRBV28 to TRBJ2-1, and TRBD1 matches 8 of the central bases. The sequenced material came from PBMCs. The TCR originated in a man between 60 and 75 years old in good health and CMV-seronegative. Here the CDR3 is given as CATKGQDRNEQFF. The DNA sequence is as follows: TGTGCCACGAAGGGACAGGACCGCAATGAGCAGTTCTTC.